Listed here are 10 T cell receptor beta chains from one sample, sequenced in a study of spatial heterogeneity in lung cancer. The time point here: sample taken at primary tumor resection. Whole RNA, which was extracted from tumor, nontumor lung tissue or frozen PBMC, was sequenced without any cell sorting. One entry per CDR3 protein, called by TCRdb with MiXCR from the 5' RACE reads. The data hold around 41,000 distinct CDR3 sequences, with about 6.7% observed a single time. This material consisted of PBMCs, taken at surgery. The source of these receptors is a female donor with early-stage non-small cell lung cancer.

This clonotype was picked up many times. The rearrangement uses TRBV7-7 and TRBJ2-3; D gene unclear. Per the germline V gene, CDR1 is SSHAT and CDR2 is FNYEAQ (reference sequence). There are 15 residues in the CDR3. Trimming stripped 1 base from V and 2 bases from J, with 10 bases between. The chain's CDR3 is CASSLGRQLTDTQYF. Here the CDR3 DNA reads TGTGCCAGCAGCTTAGGCCGGCAGCTCACAGATACGCAGTATTTT.

This clonotype was detected ten times or more. The chain carries TRBV20-1 and TRBJ2-3; 8 bases line up with TRBD2. The CDR3 spans 14 residues. V was clipped by 1 base and J by 4 bases; unmatched bases: 4. Germline V lookup: CDR1 DFQATT, CDR2 SNEGSKA (reference sequence). CDR3 DNA sequence: TGCAGTGCTAGAGTTAGCGGGGCCCCAGATACGCAGTATTTT. Its translation: CSARVSGAPDTQYF.

This clonotype was seen a few times. The V call is TRBV4-1, the J call TRBJ2-5; D possibly matches TRBD1 or TRBD2 (5 bases each). Germline V lookup: CDR1 MGHRA, CDR2 YSYEKL. This CDR3 spans 16 amino acids. Trimming stripped 2 bases from V and 0 bases from J, with 13 bases between. CDR3 nucleotide sequence: TGCGCCAGCAGCCAAAGCCCCCCGGGACACCAAGAGACCCAGTACTTC. It specifies CASSQSPPGHQETQYF.

This clonotype was recorded many times. The rearrangement uses TRBV29-1 and TRBJ1-1; weak D call: TRBD1 (6 bases). Germline V CDR1 and CDR2: SQVTM, ANQGSEA. V was pared by 4 bases and J by 5 bases, with 11 bases between. This CDR3 spans 12 amino acids. CDR3 DNA: TGCAGCGTTGTTACCCAGGGGACTGAAGCTTTCTTT. Amino acid sequence: CSVVTQGTEAFF.

In this sample, this clonotype turned up a few times. The V and J genes are TRBV6-5 and TRBJ1-5; 9 positions match TRBD1. The CDR3 has 15 amino acids. CDR1 and CDR2 (germline): MNHEY, SVGAGI. Losses at the gene ends were 5 bases for V and 3 bases for J; bases not matched to a gene: 5. CDR3 sequence (DNA): TGTGCCAGCAGTCGAGACAGGGGGGTCAATCAGCCCCAGCATTTT. Protein: CASSRDRGVNQPQHF.

Note on this clonotype: The junction departs from the called germline gene at one end, perhaps through a read error. The chain uses TRBV10-3 and TRBJ2-5; 11 bases fit TRBD2. This CDR3 spans 16 amino acids. Germline lookup yields CDR1 ENHRY and CDR2 SYGVKD. CDR3 DNA sequence: TGTACCATCAGTGATGGAATAGCGGGGGGGTCAGAGACCCAGTACTTC. It specifies CTISDGIAGGSETQYF.

Relative to its sample, this clonotype is medium-sized (0.01 to 0.1%). The chain combines TRBV7-9 with TRBJ2-7; no reliable D call. Germline V gene lookup returns CDR1 SEHNR and CDR2 FQNEAQ (reference sequence). Trimming took off 1 base at V and 2 bases at J, with 9 bases between the two ends. This CDR3 contains 14 residues. The CDR3 is CASSLGGGPYEQYF. The CDR3 DNA follows: TGTGCCAGCAGCTTAGGGGGTGGCCCCTACGAGCAGTACTTC.

The chain couples TRBV12-3 or TRBV12-4 to TRBJ1-2, with D perhaps TRBD1 (5 bases). The CDR3 sequence is 11 residues long. Trimming stripped 6 bases from V and 5 bases from J, with 7 bases between. Here the CDR3 reads CASSTGYGYTF. The CDR3 DNA reads as TGTGCCAGCAGCACAGGATATGGCTACACCTTC.

This clonotype was counted between two and nine times. This rearrangement joins TRBV4-1 to TRBJ2-5, with a tentative D call TRBD2 (6 bases). CDR3 length equals 15 residues. Trimming pared 4 bases from V and 3 bases from J, leaving 15 bases between. Germline-derived CDR1 and CDR2 are MGHRA and YSYEKL. This CDR3 is CASSPEPGLKETQYF. The CDR3 nucleotides are TGCGCCAGCAGCCCAGAACCGGGACTCAAAGAGACCCAGTACTTC.

This chain joins TRBV12-3 or TRBV12-4 and TRBJ1-5; D gene ambiguous. This CDR3 is 13 amino acids long. The V end was cut by 3 bases, the J end by 7 bases, with 10 bases between. The CDR3 coding sequence is TGTGCCAGCAGTTTTACCCGAAACCAGCCCCAGCATTTT. Residues: CASSFTRNQPQHF.